These 29 T cell receptor beta chains came from one sample sequenced in a study of regulatory T cells in long-lasting Graves disease. Libraries of TCR beta came from iRepertoire HTBI primers plus Arm-PCR of CDR3 regions. MiXCR was run by TCRdb on the multiplex PCR reads, yielding one entry per CDR3 protein. Of around 420,000 distinct CDR3 sequences listed, 14% to 15% are singletons. Time point denoted: newly diagnosed GD, antithyroid drugs for less than 3 months. Extracted PBMC RNA gave rise to the TCR library. This same sample was also taken into another study, of T cells in Graves' hyperthyroidism and ophthalmopathy.

The source was peripheral blood mononuclear cells (PBMCs), collected at new diagnosis, from a patient treated with antithyroid drugs. These receptors all come from a middle-aged woman with Graves disease.

This clonotype was counted many times. The chain links TRBV5-1 to TRBJ2-2; 13 bases match TRBD2. V was clipped by 2 bases and J by 0 bases; unmatched bases: 4. The CDR3 sequence is 18 residues long. The germline V gene encodes CDR1 SGHRS and CDR2 YFSETQ. This CDR3 is CASSFWGLAGTNTGELFF. CDR3 DNA: TGCGCCAGCAGCTTCTGGGGACTAGCGGGGACGAACACCGGGGAGCTGTTTTTT.

Points on this clonotype: This may stem from a read error, because a much larger clone lies one nucleotide away. This chain connects TRBV19 to TRBJ1-2, with 7 nucleotides matching TRBD1. CDR3 length: 15 amino acids. Germline V lookup: CDR1 LNHDA, CDR2 SQIVND (reference sequence). The CDR3: CASSSQSDRLYGYAF. In DNA, the CDR3 is TGTGCCAGTAGTTCCCAATCGGACAGGCTCTATGGCTACGCCTTC.

This clonotype was observed at least ten times. The chain links TRBV11-2 to TRBJ2-7; D may match TRBD1 or TRBD2 (6 bases each). This CDR3 contains 12 residues. With 8 bases removed from V and 6 bases from J, the gap between germline ends came to 14 bases. Germline CDR1 is SGHAT and CDR2 is FQNNGV. CDR3 bases: TGTGCCAGCTCCGGGGGCCCGAGCGAGCAGTACTTC. It codes for CASSGGPSEQYF.

The chain joins TRBV28 to TRBJ1-5; D call uncertain. V dropped 2 bases and J dropped 3 bases, with 11 bases sitting between them. The germline V gene encodes CDR1 MDHEN and CDR2 SYDVKM. The length of the CDR3 is 15 residues. The CDR3 reads CASSLPSGNNQPQHF. The CDR3 DNA sequence: TGTGCCAGCAGTTTACCGTCGGGGAACAATCAGCCCCAGCATTTT. Based on the CDR3 plus reference TRBV28 and TRBJ1-5, the full variable domain is DVKVTQSSRYLVKRTGEKVFLECVQDMDHENMFWYRQDPGLGLRLIYFSYDVKMKEKGDIPEGYSVSREKKERFSLILESASTNQTSMYLCASSLPSGNNQPQHFGDGTRLSIL.

The table lists this clonotype with a few counts. This chain links TRBV5-4 with TRBJ2-2; TRBD2 might be the D (6 bases). V shed 3 bases and J shed 4 bases, with 16 bases lying between them. The CDR3 runs to 16 residues. CDR1 SGHNT and CDR2 YYREEE come from the germline V gene (reference sequence). The DNA of the CDR3 is TGTGCCAGCAGCTCCTCGGACGGGGGACCCACCGGGGAGCTGTTTTTT. Its protein is CASSSSDGGPTGELFF.

In its sample, this clonotype was seen many times. J is TRBJ2-2 and V is TRBV12-5; 8 positions agree with TRBD1. CDR1 is LGHNT, CDR2 FRNRAP, per germline. The CDR3 consists of 15 residues. J was trimmed by 5 bases and V by 3 bases; bases with no gene match: 5. CDR3 nucleotide sequence: TGTGCTAGTGGTTTACCAGGGGGCATAACCGGGGAGCTGTTTTTT. Protein sequence: CASGLPGGITGELFF.

V and J are TRBV11-2 and TRBJ2-1, with D possibly TRBD2 on 6 matching bases. The CDR3 consists of 17 residues. The V gene's germline CDR1 is SGHAT and CDR2 FQNNGV. The ends were cut back, 5 bases at V and 1 base at J, with 18 bases in the middle. The CDR3 sequence is CASSQPTTRGSYNEQFF. As DNA, the CDR3 is TGTGCCAGCAGCCAACCAACGACTAGAGGGTCCTACAATGAGCAGTTCTTC.

This clonotype was found many times. The genes are TRBV7-9 and TRBJ1-6; 11 bases align to TRBD1. The CDR3 runs to 14 residues. V was pared by 10 bases and J by 8 bases, with 7 bases of the junction left unmatched. From germline, CDR1 is SEHNR and CDR2 FQNEAQ (reference sequence). The CDR3 sequence: CATQRGQGDSPLHF. The CDR3 bases are TGTGCCACGCAACGGGGACAGGGGGATTCACCCCTCCACTTT.

There are a few counts of this clonotype. This rearrangement joins TRBV6-2 or TRBV6-3 to TRBJ2-7; a weak D match, TRBD1 (6 bases). Deletions cut 5 bases from V and 6 bases from J, with 20 bases between. The CDR3 extends over 15 amino acids. Germline assignment: CDR1 MNHEY and CDR2 SVGEGT. The CDR3 protein is CASSNHRQASGEQYF. CDR3 bases: TGTGCCAGCAGTAACCACCGACAGGCCTCTGGCGAGCAGTACTTC.

This clonotype was found many times. The chain links TRBV3-1 to TRBJ2-1, with 9 positions matching TRBD1. Germline assignment: CDR1 LGHDT and CDR2 YNNKEL (reference sequence). The length of the CDR3 is 17 residues. V lost 0 bases to trimming and J lost 8 bases; unmatched junction nucleotides: 11. CDR3: CASSQDLAGQGPDEQFF. The CDR3, as DNA: TGTGCCAGCAGCCAAGATCTTGCCGGACAGGGGCCCGATGAGCAGTTCTTC.

In its sample, this clonotype was seen many times. The rearrangement joins TRBV6-2 or TRBV6-3 to TRBJ2-1; 12 bases map to TRBD2. The V gene end was trimmed by 5 bases and the J gene end by 6 bases; junction bases not matched to a gene: 8. This CDR3 comprises 16 residues. Germline CDR1 MNHEY, CDR2 SVGEGT. The CDR3 is CASSKGLAGNFNEQFF. CDR3 coding DNA: TGTGCCAGCAGTAAAGGACTAGCGGGGAATTTCAATGAGCAGTTCTTC.

The chain links TRBV9 to TRBJ2-1; D possibly matches TRBD1 or TRBD2 (6 bases each). Per the germline V gene, CDR1 is SGDLS and CDR2 is YYNGEE. Deletions cut 4 bases from V and 12 bases from J, with 17 bases between. This CDR3 has 13 residues. DNA of the CDR3: TGTGCCAGCAGCCCGGGGGAGCGAGGGGGGCAGTTCTTC. Amino acids: CASSPGERGGQFF.

V is TRBV7-9 and J is TRBJ2-7, with D perhaps matching TRBD2 (5 bases). V was trimmed by 5 bases and J by 5 bases, leaving 16 bases between them. The germline CDR1 and CDR2 sequences are SEHNR and FQNEAQ (reference sequence). The CDR3 consists of 14 residues. As DNA, the CDR3 is TGTGCCAGCAGCCGGGCAGCGCTCGGGAACGAGCAGTACTTC. This gives the protein CASSRAALGNEQYF. Complete variable domain (other parts from reference TRBV7-9 and TRBJ2-7): DTGVSQNPRHKITKRGQNVTFRCDPISEHNRLYWYRQTLGQGPEFLTYFQNEAQLEKSRLLSDRFSAERPKGSFSTLEIQRTEQGDSAMYLCASSRAALGNEQYFGPGTRLTVT.

This clonotype came up many times. J is TRBJ2-1 and V is TRBV3-1; TRBD2 matches at 12 bases. V lost 4 bases to trimming and J lost 4 bases; unmatched junction nucleotides: 2. The germline V gene encodes CDR1 LGHDT and CDR2 YNNKEL (reference sequence). CDR3 length: 15 amino acids. The CDR3 DNA is TGTGCCAGCAGCCTTACTAGCGGGAGGTACAATGAGCAGTTCTTC. Translation: CASSLTSGRYNEQFF.

This clonotype was seen many times. The chain has TRBV10-3 and TRBJ1-1; D uncertain. V lost 0 bases and J 2 bases, leaving 10 bases between the germline ends. Germline V gives CDR1 ENHRY, CDR2 SYGVKD. CDR3 length: 15 residues. The CDR3 DNA reads as TGTGCCATCAGTGAGTCTTGGGGAAGTAACACTGAAGCTTTCTTT. Protein sequence: CAISESWGSNTEAFF.

The chain has TRBV29-1 and TRBJ2-1; TRBD1 aligns across 9 bases. V shed 6 bases, J shed 7 bases, and the junction held 7 bases outside the gene matches. This CDR3 comprises 13 residues. The V gene's germline CDR1 is SQVTM and CDR2 ANQGSEA. In DNA, the CDR3 is TGCAGCGTACAGGGGGCGACGGGTAATGAGCAGTTCTTC. This encodes CSVQGATGNEQFF.

This clonotype was seen a few times. V is TRBV6-1 and J is TRBJ2-1; TRBD2 might be the D (6 bases). Germline values: CDR1 MNHNS, CDR2 SASEGT. The CDR3 has 12 residues. V lost 8 bases, J lost 7 bases, and 12 bases lay in between. The CDR3 DNA follows: TGTGCCAGCCGGGACTTAGCAAATGAGCAGTTCTTC. It translates to CASRDLANEQFF.

The rearrangement uses TRBV7-3 and TRBJ2-5; either TRBD1 or TRBD2 may fit D (7 bases each). The V gene's germline CDR1 is SGHTA and CDR2 FQGTGA. This CDR3 spans 15 amino acids. The V end lost 5 bases, the J end lost 5 bases, and 18 bases lay between the germline ends. DNA of the CDR3: TGTGCCAGCAGCCCCGTCAGGGGGGGCTGGGAGACCCAGTACTTC. Protein sequence: CASSPVRGGWETQYF.

This clonotype was counted at least ten times. The chain couples TRBV3-1 to TRBJ2-4; D is uncertain. Trimming cost V 3 bases and J 0 bases, with 3 bases left between them. The CDR3 spans 13 residues. In germline, CDR1 is LGHDT, CDR2 YNNKEL (reference sequence). CDR3 in DNA: TGTGCCAGCAGCCAGTTAGCCAAAAACATTCAGTACTTC. Translation: CASSQLAKNIQYF.

This clonotype was picked up a small number of times. The chain has TRBV14 and TRBJ2-1; either TRBD1 or TRBD2 may supply D (5 bases each). The CDR3 totals 14 residues. CDR1 is SGHDN, CDR2 FVKESK, per germline. V was cut by 4 bases and J by 6 bases, with 13 bases left in between. The CDR3 DNA is TGTGCCAGCAGCCTATACCGGGACGGCAATGAGCAGTTCTTC. Its translation: CASSLYRDGNEQFF.

The sample holds many counts of this clonotype. The rearrangement uses TRBV2 and TRBJ2-5; 10 bases line up with TRBD2. The trim removed 6 bases at V and 1 base at J, leaving 2 bases unmatched. The CDR3 runs 14 residues. Germline-derived CDR1 and CDR2 are SNHLY and FYNNEI. CDR3 nucleotides: TGTGCCAGCAGCTGGACTAGCGGCCAAGAGACCCAGTACTTC. Residues: CASSWTSGQETQYF.

This clonotype has a handful of counts. This chain uses TRBV7-8 with TRBJ2-3; D unclear. Germline lookup yields CDR1 SGHVS and CDR2 FQNEAQ. The CDR3 extends over 13 amino acids. Trimming removed 2 bases at V and 4 bases at J, with 7 bases between. CDR3 DNA sequence: TGTGCCAGCAGCTTACCACCGGCAGATACGCAGTATTTT. Its protein is CASSLPPADTQYF. The full variable domain, in which reference TRBV7-8 and TRBJ2-3 provide the parts outside the CDR3, is GAGVSQSPRYKVAKRGQDVALRCDPISGHVSLFWYQQALGQGPEFLTYFQNEAQLDKSGLPSDRFFAERPEGSVSTLKIQRTQQEDSAVYLCASSLPPADTQYFGPGTRLTVL.

The V and J genes are TRBV4-1 and TRBJ2-7; possible D gene TRBD2, 6 bases. Per the germline V gene, CDR1 is MGHRA and CDR2 is YSYEKL. With 1 base removed from V and 4 bases from J, the gap between germline ends came to 11 bases. This CDR3 spans 14 amino acids. The DNA of the CDR3 is TGCGCCAGCAGCCAAGGGAGGGGCGTTTACGAGCAGTACTTC. Translation: CASSQGRGVYEQYF.

There are many counts of this clonotype. J is TRBJ1-6 and V is TRBV28; no clear D. CDR1 and CDR2 (germline): MDHEN, SYDVKM. The germline V and J ends were trimmed by 3 bases and 3 bases, with 12 bases remaining between them. The CDR3 runs to 16 residues. CDR3 region: CASSLGEQFYNSPLHF. The CDR3 nucleotides read TGTGCCAGCAGTTTGGGTGAACAGTTCTATAATTCACCCCTCCACTTT.

The chain combines TRBV19 with TRBJ1-2; D unresolved. CDR3 length: 16 amino acids. The V gene's germline CDR1 is LNHDA and CDR2 SQIVND (reference sequence). V was trimmed by 1 base and J by 0 bases, leaving 12 bases between them. The CDR3 loop is CASSIGTANTNYGYTF. The CDR3 DNA reads TGTGCCAGTAGTATAGGCACAGCGAACACTAACTATGGCTACACCTTC.

There are many counts of this clonotype. V is TRBV5-5 and J is TRBJ1-1; D ambiguous. Trimming cost V 3 bases and J 3 bases, with 9 bases left between them. CDR1 is SGHKS and CDR2 is YYEKEE in the germline V gene (reference sequence). This CDR3 spans 13 amino acids. The chain's CDR3 is CASSYQSDTEAFF. In DNA form, the CDR3 reads TGTGCCAGCAGCTACCAGAGTGACACTGAAGCTTTCTTT.

Concerning this clonotype: Possible read error: a much larger clone is one base away. Because it lacks the conserved phenylalanine or tryptophan at the end, this CDR3 is likely a read error. The chain carries TRBV12-5 and TRBJ2-1; D tentatively reads TRBD1 or TRBD2 (6 bases each). This CDR3 spans 15 amino acids. V was pared by 6 bases and J by 3 bases, with 15 bases between. Germline loops: CDR1 LGHNT, CDR2 FRNRAP. The CDR3 is CASGYEGGSYNEQFS. CDR3 coding DNA: TGTGCTAGTGGGTACGAGGGGGGAAGCTACAATGAGCAGTTCTCC.

CDR3 region: CASSSFRDTRRHF. The CDR3 DNA is TGTGCCAGCAGTTCGTTCCGGGACACCCGCAGGCATTTT. V usage is TRBV28 and J usage is TRBJ1-5; D possibly corresponds to TRBD1 (6 bases). The CDR3 consists of 13 residues. CDR1 is MDHEN, CDR2 SYDVKM, per germline. Trimming cost V 4 bases and J 15 bases, with 19 bases left between them.

This clonotype was counted between two and nine times. V usage is TRBV4-1 and J usage is TRBJ1-2; a weak D match, TRBD1 (5 bases). CDR3 length equals 15 residues. The germline gives CDR1 MGHRA, CDR2 YSYEKL. Deletions cut 0 bases from V and 5 bases from J, with 13 bases between. DNA for the CDR3: TGCGCCAGCAGCCAAGATCCGGGGGAATGGTATGGCTACACCTTC. Residues: CASSQDPGEWYGYTF.